Listed below are T cell receptor beta chains from one sample, sequenced in a study of vaccination effects on CD4 cells after COVID-19. For these TCRs, the target antigens are not known. The repertoire was sequenced with immunoSEQ multiplex PCR; TCRdb's copy has only in-frame clones and lacks some. The table includes over 30,000 clones, approximately 70% detected once. This specimen was CD4+ T cells from PBMCs cultured with SARS-CoV-2 spike peptides, taken before COVID-19 vaccination. The receptors derive from a human donor who received a COVID-19 vaccine. The CDR3 runs from the conserved cysteine through the conserved F or W. The D gene is left open where the match is weak. A clone size is listed for some rows: how often the clone was seen (once, few, many), or a class if it is expanded.

d_gene: TRBD2; len: 17; abundance: NA; j_gene: TRBJ2-3; v_gene: TRBV10-3; CDR3nt: TGTGCCATCAGCGCTAGCGGGGCCAGTTTGACCACAGATACGCAGTATTTT; CDR3aa: CAISASGASLTTDTQYF
d_gene: TRBD2; len: 15; abundance: NA; j_gene: TRBJ2-3; v_gene: TRBV6-5; CDR3nt: TGTGCCAGCAGAGCGGGGGGGGGAGGCACAGATACGCAGTATTTT; CDR3aa: CASRAGGGGTDTQYF
d_gene: TRBD2; len: 16; abundance: NA; j_gene: TRBJ2-2; v_gene: TRBV7-9; CDR3nt: TGTGCCAGCAGCTCAGCCGGGACTAGCTACACCGGGGAGCTGTTTTTT; CDR3aa: CASSSAGTSYTGELFF
d_gene: TRBD1; len: 14; abundance: NA; j_gene: TRBJ1-2; v_gene: TRBV6-5; CDR3nt: TGTGCCATAAAATACAGGGGAACTAACTATGGCTACACCTTC; CDR3aa: CAIKYRGTNYGYTF
d_gene: TRBD1; len: 13; abundance: NA; j_gene: TRBJ1-5; v_gene: TRBV6-5; CDR3nt: TGTGCCAGCAGAGGGACAGGGTGGGAGCCCCAGCATTTT; CDR3aa: CASRGTGWEPQHF
d_gene: NA; len: 14; abundance: medium-sized; j_gene: TRBJ1-6; v_gene: TRBV7-9; CDR3nt: TGTGCCAGCAGCTTGGGGAATTATAATTCACCCCTCCACTTT; CDR3aa: CASSLGNYNSPLHF
d_gene: NA; len: 13; abundance: large; j_gene: TRBJ1-1; v_gene: TRBV28; CDR3nt: TGTGCCAGCAGTTTCCGACGGAACACTGAAGCTTTCTTT; CDR3aa: CASSFRRNTEAFF
d_gene: NA; len: 16; abundance: NA; j_gene: TRBJ1-1; v_gene: TRBV30; CDR3nt: TGTGCCTGGAGTGTACTAAGTTCGGAGGGGAGGACTGAAGCTTTCTTT; CDR3aa: CAWSVLSSEGRTEAFF
d_gene: TRBD2; len: 15; abundance: NA; j_gene: TRBJ2-5; v_gene: TRBV5-1; CDR3nt: TGCGCCAGCAGCGCCGCACCTACTAGCGGAGAGACCCAGTACTTC; CDR3aa: CASSAAPTSGETQYF
d_gene: NA; len: 14; abundance: once; j_gene: TRBJ2-7; v_gene: TRBV30; CDR3nt: TGTGCCTGGAGTGTAGGGGGTCATACCTACGAGCAGTACTTC; CDR3aa: CAWSVGGHTYEQYF
d_gene: TRBD1; len: 14; abundance: NA; j_gene: TRBJ2-7; v_gene: TRBV5-6; CDR3nt: TGTGCCAGCAGCTTGGCGGGACAGGTTGGCGAGCAGTACTTC; CDR3aa: CASSLAGQVGEQYF
d_gene: TRBD1; len: 14; abundance: few; j_gene: TRBJ1-2; v_gene: TRBV5-6; CDR3nt: TGTGCCAGCAGCCTTTTGGACAGGTCCTATGGCTACACCTTC; CDR3aa: CASSLLDRSYGYTF
d_gene: TRBD1; len: 14; abundance: once; j_gene: TRBJ2-7; v_gene: TRBV28; CDR3nt: TGTGCCAGCAAACCGGGACAGGGGCCCTACGAGCAGTACTTC; CDR3aa: CASKPGQGPYEQYF
d_gene: NA; len: 15; abundance: NA; j_gene: TRBJ2-7; v_gene: TRBV6-6; CDR3nt: TGTGCCAGCACCAAAGGACTGTTTGGGGCCTACGAGCAGTACTTC; CDR3aa: CASTKGLFGAYEQYF
d_gene: NA; len: 12; abundance: NA; j_gene: TRBJ2-7; v_gene: TRBV7-2; CDR3nt: TGTGCCAGCAGCTCTCCGGGTTACGAGCAGTACTTC; CDR3aa: CASSSPGYEQYF
d_gene: NA; len: 10; abundance: few; j_gene: TRBJ1-2; v_gene: TRBV29-1; CDR3nt: TGCAGCGTTGATGAGAGTGGCTACACCTTC; CDR3aa: CSVDESGYTF
d_gene: NA; len: 14; abundance: NA; j_gene: TRBJ2-7; v_gene: TRBV6-5; CDR3nt: TGTGCCAGCAGTTACCGGGGGAACTCCTACGAGCAGTACTTC; CDR3aa: CASSYRGNSYEQYF
d_gene: NA; len: 11; abundance: NA; j_gene: TRBJ2-3; v_gene: TRBV12-3/TRBV12-4; CDR3nt: TGTGCCAGCACCGCTTCAGATACGCAGTATTTT; CDR3aa: CASTASDTQYF
d_gene: TRBD1; len: 15; abundance: NA; j_gene: TRBJ1-1; v_gene: TRBV4-2; CDR3nt: TGTGCCAGCAGCCAAGACAGGGGGCCTGGCACTGAAGCTTTCTTT; CDR3aa: CASSQDRGPGTEAFF
d_gene: NA; len: 15; abundance: NA; j_gene: TRBJ2-3; v_gene: TRBV4-3; CDR3nt: TGCGCCAGCAGCCAAGGGCGGGGCTACACAGATACGCAGTATTTT; CDR3aa: CASSQGRGYTDTQYF
d_gene: NA; len: 14; abundance: NA; j_gene: TRBJ2-1; v_gene: TRBV5-1; CDR3nt: TGCGCCAGCAGCCGACAGAGCGGGTACAATGAGCAGTTCTTC; CDR3aa: CASSRQSGYNEQFF
d_gene: NA; len: 14; abundance: NA; j_gene: TRBJ1-1; v_gene: TRBV6-5; CDR3nt: TGTGCCAGCAGCCACCCCGAGGGGAGGACTGAAGCTTTCTTT; CDR3aa: CASSHPEGRTEAFF
d_gene: TRBD1; len: 13; abundance: NA; j_gene: TRBJ1-1; v_gene: TRBV29-1; CDR3nt: TGCAGCGTTACGGGACAGGGGGGTACTGAAGCTTTCTTT; CDR3aa: CSVTGQGGTEAFF
d_gene: NA; len: 14; abundance: NA; j_gene: TRBJ1-5; v_gene: TRBV15; CDR3nt: TGTGCCACCAGCACCGACAGGAGCTATCAGCCCCAGCATTTT; CDR3aa: CATSTDRSYQPQHF
d_gene: NA; len: 15; abundance: NA; j_gene: TRBJ1-2; v_gene: TRBV4-1; CDR3nt: TGCGCCAGCAGCCAAGAGGAGTCCCGAAACTATGGCTACACCTTC; CDR3aa: CASSQEESRNYGYTF
d_gene: NA; len: 13; abundance: few; j_gene: TRBJ2-7; v_gene: TRBV5-1; CDR3nt: TGCGCCAGCAGCTTTGGGGGAACCTACGAGCAGTACTTC; CDR3aa: CASSFGGTYEQYF
d_gene: TRBD1; len: 13; abundance: few; j_gene: TRBJ1-1; v_gene: TRBV19; CDR3nt: TGTGCCAGTAGTAACAGGGGGTACACTGAAGCTTTCTTT; CDR3aa: CASSNRGYTEAFF
d_gene: TRBD2; len: 18; abundance: once; j_gene: TRBJ2-4; v_gene: TRBV6-1; CDR3nt: TGTGCCAGCAGTGAAGCCTGGGTAGCGGGTCTAGCCAAAAACATTCAGTACTTC; CDR3aa: CASSEAWVAGLAKNIQYF
d_gene: NA; len: 15; abundance: NA; j_gene: TRBJ1-6; v_gene: TRBV6-5; CDR3nt: TGTGCCAGCAGTTCCGCCGGGACCGTAAATTCACCCCTCCACTTT; CDR3aa: CASSSAGTVNSPLHF
d_gene: TRBD1; len: 12; abundance: few; j_gene: TRBJ1-2; v_gene: TRBV7-9; CDR3nt: TGTGCCAGCGCAGGGGGCGGCTATGGCTACACCTTC; CDR3aa: CASAGGGYGYTF
d_gene: NA; len: 14; abundance: NA; j_gene: TRBJ2-3; v_gene: TRBV5-1; CDR3nt: TGCGCCAGCAGCTTGGAACAGATCACAGATACGCAGTATTTT; CDR3aa: CASSLEQITDTQYF
d_gene: TRBD2; len: 17; abundance: NA; j_gene: TRBJ2-7; v_gene: TRBV4-2; CDR3nt: TGTGCCAGCAGCCCGCTCCCTAGACTAGCGGGAGAGGACGAGCAGTACTTC; CDR3aa: CASSPLPRLAGEDEQYF
d_gene: NA; len: 16; abundance: once; j_gene: TRBJ1-6; v_gene: TRBV4-1; CDR3nt: TGCGCCAGCAGTCATTACAGGGACGTTAGTAATTCACCCCTCCACTTT; CDR3aa: CASSHYRDVSNSPLHF
d_gene: TRBD1; len: 15; abundance: NA; j_gene: TRBJ2-7; v_gene: TRBV7-2; CDR3nt: TGTGCCAGCAGCTTAGTAGAGGGGACAGGGGCCGAGCAGTACTTC; CDR3aa: CASSLVEGTGAEQYF
d_gene: NA; len: 17; abundance: NA; j_gene: TRBJ1-6; v_gene: TRBV27; CDR3nt: TGTGCCAGCAGTTTCGCGTCGGGAGGGGTATATAATTCACCCCTCCACTTT; CDR3aa: CASSFASGGVYNSPLHF